A selection of T cell receptor beta chains follows, all from one sample in a study of T cells in Graves' hyperthyroidism and ophthalmopathy. TCRdb re-called the multiplex PCR reads with MiXCR, one entry per CDR3 protein. The table records around 570,000 distinct CDR3 sequences, roughly 21% of them present only once. The sequenced material came from blood. The receptor set was obtained from a man aged 40-55 years with Graves' ophthalmopathy. CDR3s leave out the opening cysteine and the closing phenylalanine or tryptophan.

V gene,J gene,CDR3 protein
TRBV10-3,TRBJ2-5,AISARGAGGGETQY
TRBV28,TRBJ2-5,ASSIGGGETQY
TRBV25-1,TRBJ2-1,ASSEGPVAALYNEQF
TRBV30,TRBJ2-5,AWSALWGRETQY
TRBV7-2,TRBJ2-3,ASSLAWGGGTDTQY
TRBV20-1,TRBJ2-3,SARSGPSTDTQY
TRBV9,TRBJ2-1,ASSFFSGRASDPNEQF
TRBV20-1,TRBJ2-1,SASKVSASYNEQF
TRBV20-1,TRBJ2-5,STSRGIVQETQY
TRBV28,TRBJ2-7,AITSGRYYEQY
TRBV20-1,TRBJ2-3,SATLAGPTDTQY
TRBV5-1,TRBJ2-7,ASSPPGLYSSQYEQY
TRBV20-1,TRBJ2-7,SAYTLGRASYEQY
TRBV27,TRBJ2-4,ASSSSRTRSKSIQY
TRBV11-2,TRBJ2-7,ASSLRTGFLNEQY
TRBV5-6,-,ASSLGQGTYEQF
TRBV29-1,TRBJ1-1,SSEGGGPEAF
TRBV25-1,TRBJ2-7,ASSEDGRFYEQY
TRBV5-1,TRBJ2-5,ASSSGGLAKQETQY
TRBV12-3/TRBV12-4,TRBJ2-7,ASSLQGMEQY
TRBV29-1,TRBJ2-3,SVSVLAGRGDTQY
TRBV5-8,TRBJ2-1,ASSPGSSHRGGEQF
TRBV7-2,TRBJ1-1,ASSFGTGILGTEAF
TRBV6-1,TRBJ2-1,ASSERGQGGSYNEQF
TRBV3-2,TRBJ2-7,ASSQLRVYYEQY
TRBV30,TRBJ2-7,AWSVQEYREQY
TRBV5-1,TRBJ1-1,ASSLWGARTEAF
TRBV20-1,TRBJ1-5,SAVDRAYNQPQH
TRBV20-1,TRBJ2-7,SVMPSGIWEQY
TRBV7-2,TRBJ2-5,ASSLEGGRRETQY
TRBV19,TRBJ2-7,ASRRSGQTYEQY
TRBV6-1,TRBJ1-2,ASNHAGDNYGYT
TRBV11-2,TRBJ2-7,ASSLEPLGEQY
TRBV19,TRBJ2-5,ASSPTLPSGKETQY
TRBV7-9,TRBJ2-2,ASSRVGGGTNTGELF
TRBV13,TRBJ2-3,ASSSLLLGPKPTDTQY
TRBV2,TRBJ2-2,ASSESSGNSNTGELF
TRBV5-1,TRBJ1-1,ASRISGVLSTEAF
TRBV7-9,TRBJ2-3,ASSLTSDTDTQY
TRBV7-8,TRBJ2-5,ASSLGISGRDETQY
TRBV13,TRBJ1-1,ASSCDGEDMNTEAF
TRBV18,TRBJ1-1,ASSPPNQGANTEAF
TRBV4-1,TRBJ1-1,ASKGGGEAF
TRBV19,TRBJ2-3,ASARVSGTDTQY